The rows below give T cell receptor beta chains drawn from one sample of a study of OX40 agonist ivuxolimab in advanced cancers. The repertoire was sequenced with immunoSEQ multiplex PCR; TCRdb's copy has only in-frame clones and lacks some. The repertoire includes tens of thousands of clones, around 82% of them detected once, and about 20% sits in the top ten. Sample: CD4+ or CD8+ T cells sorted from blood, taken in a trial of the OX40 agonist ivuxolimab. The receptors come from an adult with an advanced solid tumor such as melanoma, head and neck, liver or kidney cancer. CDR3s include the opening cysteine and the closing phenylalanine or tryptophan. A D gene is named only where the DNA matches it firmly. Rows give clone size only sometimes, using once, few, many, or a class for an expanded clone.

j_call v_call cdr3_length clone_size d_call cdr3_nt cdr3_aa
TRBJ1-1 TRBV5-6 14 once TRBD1 TGTGCCAGCAGCACCCGGACAGGGGTAACTGAAGCTTTCTTT CASSTRTGVTEAFF
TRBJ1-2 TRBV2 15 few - TGTGCCAGCAGGACCCGGGACACGCCTAACTATGGCTACACCTTC CASRTRDTPNYGYTF
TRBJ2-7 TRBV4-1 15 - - TGCGCCAGCAGCCAACTCGAGGACCAAACGTACGAGCAGTACTTC CASSQLEDQTYEQYF
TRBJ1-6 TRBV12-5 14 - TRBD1 TGTGCTAGTGGCCGCGGACAGGGGGATTCACCCCTCCACTTT CASGRGQGDSPLHF
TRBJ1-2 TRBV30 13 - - TGTGCCTGGAATAACGGGGACTTTCCAGGCCACACCTTC CAWNNGDFPGHTF
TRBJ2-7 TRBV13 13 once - TGTGCCAGCAGAGACAGAATCTCCTACGAGCAGTACTTC CASRDRISYEQYF
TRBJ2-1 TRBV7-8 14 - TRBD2 TGTGCCAGCAGCCCTCCTCCAGCGGGAGGGCCTAAGTTCTTC CASSPPPAGGPKFF
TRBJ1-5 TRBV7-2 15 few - TGTGCCAGCAGCTTAGCATCGGTGGGGAATCAGCCCCAGCATTTT CASSLASVGNQPQHF
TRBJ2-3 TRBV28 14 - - TGTGCCAGCAAGGTCCCAGGGACTTTAGATACGCAGTATTTT CASKVPGTLDTQYF
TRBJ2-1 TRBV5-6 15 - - TGTGCCAGCAGCTTGGGTTCTACTATTTACAATGAGCAGTTCTTC CASSLGSTIYNEQFF
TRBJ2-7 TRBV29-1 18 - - TGCAGCGTCGACGGTGTGGGGGGCGAAGGTGGTTCGTCCTACGAGCAGTACTTC CSVDGVGGEGGSSYEQYF
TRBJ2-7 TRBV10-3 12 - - TGTGCCATCAGGACAACCAATGACGAGCAGTACTTC CAIRTTNDEQYF
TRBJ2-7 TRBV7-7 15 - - TGTGCCAGCAGCTACAGGACAGTTAGCTCCTACGAGCAGTACTTC CASSYRTVSSYEQYF
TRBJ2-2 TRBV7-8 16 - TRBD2 TGTGCCAGCAGCCTTAGCGGGAGGGCCGGCACCGGGGAGCTGTTTTTT CASSLSGRAGTGELFF
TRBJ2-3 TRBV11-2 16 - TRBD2 TGTGCCAGCAGCTTAGTACTAGCGGGGGGCACAGATACGCAGTATTTT CASSLVLAGGTDTQYF
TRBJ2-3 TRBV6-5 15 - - TGTGCCAGCCGCGGAGGGGGGTCTCTCACAGATACGCAGTATTTT CASRGGGSLTDTQYF
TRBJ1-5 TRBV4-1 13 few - TGCGCCAGCAGCCAAGGGGATTTTCAGCCCCAGCATTTT CASSQGDFQPQHF
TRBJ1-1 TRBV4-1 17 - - TGCGCCAGCAGCCAAGATGGTTGGGAGGTGCCAAACACTGAAGCTTTCTTT CASSQDGWEVPNTEAFF